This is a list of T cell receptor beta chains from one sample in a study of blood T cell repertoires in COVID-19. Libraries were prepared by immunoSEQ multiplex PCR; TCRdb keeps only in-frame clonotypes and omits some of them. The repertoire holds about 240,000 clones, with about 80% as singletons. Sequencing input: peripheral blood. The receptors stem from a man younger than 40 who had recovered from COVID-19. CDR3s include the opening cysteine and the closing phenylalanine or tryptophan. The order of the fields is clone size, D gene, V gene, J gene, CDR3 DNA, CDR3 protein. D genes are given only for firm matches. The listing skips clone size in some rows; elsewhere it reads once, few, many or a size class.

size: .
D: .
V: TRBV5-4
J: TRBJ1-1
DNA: TGTGCCAGCAGCTTGGATACGAGGGATGCTTTCTTT
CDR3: CASSLDTRDAFF

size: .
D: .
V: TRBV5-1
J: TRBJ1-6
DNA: TGCGCCAGCAGCTTGGGGCCGGGGGGCCTTAATTCACCCCTCCACTTT
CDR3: CASSLGPGGLNSPLHF

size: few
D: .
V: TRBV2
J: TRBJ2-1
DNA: TGTGCCAGCAGTGACGCCCTTTGGGACACAGAGGGTCGGATTGAGCAGTTCTTC
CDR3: CASSDALWDTEGRIEQFF

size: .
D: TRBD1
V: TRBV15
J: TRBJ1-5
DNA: TGTGCCACCAGCAGAGAGAGAGGGGGACAGTATAGCAATCAGCCCCAGCATTTT
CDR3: CATSRERGGQYSNQPQHF

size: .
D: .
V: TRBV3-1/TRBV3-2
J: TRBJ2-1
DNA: TGTGCCAGCAGCCCGAGAAGATTTAATGAGCAGTTCTTC
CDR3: CASSPRRFNEQFF

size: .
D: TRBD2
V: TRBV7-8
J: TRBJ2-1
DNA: TGTGCTAGCGGGGGACTAGCGGAAGGAGGTGAGCAGTTCTTC
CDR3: CASGGLAEGGEQFF

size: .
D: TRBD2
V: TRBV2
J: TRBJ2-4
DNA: TGTGCCAGCAGTACGCGGGGGATGGCCAAAAACATTCAGTACTTC
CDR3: CASSTRGMAKNIQYF

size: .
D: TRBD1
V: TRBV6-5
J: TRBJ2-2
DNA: TGTGCCGGAGGACAGGGGACGGATACCGGGGAGCTGTTTTTT
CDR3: CAGGQGTDTGELFF

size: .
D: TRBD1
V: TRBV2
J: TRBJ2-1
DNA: TGTGCCAGCAGTATCAAAAAGGGGGCTGGTAATGAGCAGTTCTTC
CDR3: CASSIKKGAGNEQFF

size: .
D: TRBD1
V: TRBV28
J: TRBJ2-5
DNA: TGTGCCAGCAGTTTCCAGACAGGGGGAGAGGAGACCCAGTACTTC
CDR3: CASSFQTGGEETQYF

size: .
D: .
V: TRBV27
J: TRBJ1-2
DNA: TGTGCCAGCAGTTTCGAGGGAGGGTATGGCTACACCTTC
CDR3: CASSFEGGYGYTF

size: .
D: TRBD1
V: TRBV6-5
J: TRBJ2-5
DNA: TGTGCCAGCACGTCCGACAGGGGGCCTCAAGAGACCCAGTACTTC
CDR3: CASTSDRGPQETQYF

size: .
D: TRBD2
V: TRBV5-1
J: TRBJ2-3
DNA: TGCGCCAGCAGCCTATCCGCAGCGGGGAGCACAGATACGCAGTATTTT
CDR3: CASSLSAAGSTDTQYF

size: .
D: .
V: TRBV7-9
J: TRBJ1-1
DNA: TGTGCCAGCAGCTTCGGGAACACTGAAGCTTTCTTT
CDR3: CASSFGNTEAFF

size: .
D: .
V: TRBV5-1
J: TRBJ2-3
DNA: TGCGCCAGCAGCTTGCGACTAGTCGTAGATACGCAGTATTTT
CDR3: CASSLRLVVDTQYF

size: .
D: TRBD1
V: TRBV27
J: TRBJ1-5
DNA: TGTGCCAGCAGTCACAGGACAGGGACGGGAAGCCAGCCCCAGCATTTT
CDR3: CASSHRTGTGSQPQHF

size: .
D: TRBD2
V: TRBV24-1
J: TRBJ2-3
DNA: TGTGCCACCAGTGATCCGGGACTAGGAACAGATACGCAGTATTTT
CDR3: CATSDPGLGTDTQYF

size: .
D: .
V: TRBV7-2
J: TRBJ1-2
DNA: TGTGCCAGCAGCCTGACAGCGAACTATGGCTACACCTTC
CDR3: CASSLTANYGYTF

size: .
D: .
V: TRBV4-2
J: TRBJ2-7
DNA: TGTGCCAGCAGCCAAGTAGGGGGGGGGAGGACCTACGAGCAGTACTTC
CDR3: CASSQVGGGRTYEQYF

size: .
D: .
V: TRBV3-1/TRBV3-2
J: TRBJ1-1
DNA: TGTGCCAGCAGCCAAGTTCGGACACTGAACACTGAAGCTTTCTTT
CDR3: CASSQVRTLNTEAFF

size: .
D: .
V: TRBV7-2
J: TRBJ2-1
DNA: TGTGCCAGCAGCTTGACTCGTAAGCAGTTCTTC
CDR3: CASSLTRKQFF

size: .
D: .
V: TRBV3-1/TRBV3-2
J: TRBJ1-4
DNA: TGTGCCAGCAGCCAAGCAGGCCTTAATGAAAAACTGTTTTTT
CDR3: CASSQAGLNEKLFF

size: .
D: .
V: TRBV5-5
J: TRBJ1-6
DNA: TGTGCCAGCAGCTTGTCTCTGAATTCACCCCTCCACTTT
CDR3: CASSLSLNSPLHF

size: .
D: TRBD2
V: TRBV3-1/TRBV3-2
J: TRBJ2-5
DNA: TGTGCCAGCAGCCGGAGGGCTAGCGGGGAAGAGACCCAGTACTTC
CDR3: CASSRRASGEETQYF

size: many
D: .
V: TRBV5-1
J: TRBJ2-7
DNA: TGCGCCAGCAGCCCGGTTCCAGGATCCTCCTACGAGCAGTACTTC
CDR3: CASSPVPGSSYEQYF

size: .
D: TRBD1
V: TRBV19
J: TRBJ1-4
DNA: TGTGCCAGTAGTGGACAGGGTTTTGAAAAACTGTTTTTT
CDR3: CASSGQGFEKLFF

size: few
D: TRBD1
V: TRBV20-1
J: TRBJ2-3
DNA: TGCAGTGCTAGTCGACAGGGGCTCACAGATACGCAGTATTTT
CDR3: CSASRQGLTDTQYF

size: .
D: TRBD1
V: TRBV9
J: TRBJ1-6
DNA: TGTGCCAGCAGCGCCCAAGGACAGGCCAGGCATTCACCCCTCCACTTT
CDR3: CASSAQGQARHSPLHF

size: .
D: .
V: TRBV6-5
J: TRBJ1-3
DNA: TGTGCCAGCTCTACCGGGGAGTCTGGAAACACCATATATTTT
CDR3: CASSTGESGNTIYF

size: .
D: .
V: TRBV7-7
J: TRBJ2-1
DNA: TGTGCCAGCAGCTTGGGGGGGCCGGAGGGTAATGAGCAGTTCTTC
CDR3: CASSLGGPEGNEQFF

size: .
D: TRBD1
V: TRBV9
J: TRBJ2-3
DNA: TGTGCCAGCAGCGTAAGTGGACAGGGTGGGACAGATACGCAGTATTTT
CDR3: CASSVSGQGGTDTQYF

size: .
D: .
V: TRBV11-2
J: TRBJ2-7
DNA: TGTGCCAGCAGCTTGGGTTTGGGCTATGAGCAGTACTTC
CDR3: CASSLGLGYEQYF

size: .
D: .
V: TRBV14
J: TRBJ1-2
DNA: TGTGCCAGCAGCCAAGTTCGTGACTATGGCTACACCTTC
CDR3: CASSQVRDYGYTF

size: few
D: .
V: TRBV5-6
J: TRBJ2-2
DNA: TGTGCCAGCAGCCCGCTAGCGCCAGTCTTTAACACCGGGGAGCTGTTTTTT
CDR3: CASSPLAPVFNTGELFF

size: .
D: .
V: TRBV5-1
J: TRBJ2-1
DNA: TGCGCCAGCTCGGGAAGGACCAATGAGCAGTTCTTC
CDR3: CASSGRTNEQFF

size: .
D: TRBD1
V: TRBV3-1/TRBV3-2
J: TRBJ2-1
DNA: TGTGCCAGCAGCCAAGCCCCGGGACAGGCATACAATGAGCAGTTCTTC
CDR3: CASSQAPGQAYNEQFF

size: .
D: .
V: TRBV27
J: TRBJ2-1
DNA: TGTGCCAGCAGTTTTGGTGCGGCCTCCTACAATGAGCAGTTCTTC
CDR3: CASSFGAASYNEQFF

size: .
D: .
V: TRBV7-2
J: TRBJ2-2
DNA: TGTGCCAGCAGCTTAGGTCTAGCCCCCGGGGAGCTGTTTTTT
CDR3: CASSLGLAPGELFF

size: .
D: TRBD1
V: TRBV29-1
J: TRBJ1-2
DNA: TGCAGCGTCGAACCCTTCGCCGGGACAGGGTCCTATGGCTACACCTTC
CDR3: CSVEPFAGTGSYGYTF

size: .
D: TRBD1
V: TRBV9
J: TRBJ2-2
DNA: TGTGCCAGCAGCGCCCGGACAGGGCAGGGCTTCGGGGAGCTGTTTTTT
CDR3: CASSARTGQGFGELFF

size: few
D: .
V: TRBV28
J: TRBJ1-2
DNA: TGTGCCAGCAGCCTCCCCCAGGGGAGGGATGGCTACACCTTC
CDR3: CASSLPQGRDGYTF

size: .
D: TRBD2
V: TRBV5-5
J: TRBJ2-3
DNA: TGTGCCAGCAGCACGGGCCGGGGGGGCCTAACAGATACGCAGTATTTT
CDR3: CASSTGRGGLTDTQYF

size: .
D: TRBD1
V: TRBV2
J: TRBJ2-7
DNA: TGTGCCAGCAGTGAAATCGGCGGGACAGGGGTCTACGAGCAGTACTTC
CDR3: CASSEIGGTGVYEQYF

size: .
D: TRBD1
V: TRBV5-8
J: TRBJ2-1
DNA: TGTGCCAGCAGAGTCCGGGACAGCTCCTACAATGAGCAGTTCTTC
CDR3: CASRVRDSSYNEQFF

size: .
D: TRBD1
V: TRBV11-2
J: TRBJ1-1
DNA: TGTGCCAGCAGCCCCAGGGGGGACACTGAAGCTTTCTTT
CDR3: CASSPRGDTEAFF

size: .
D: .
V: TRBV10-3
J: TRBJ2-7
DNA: TGTGCCACCGCGACAGCATCCTACGAGCAGTACTTC
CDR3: CATATASYEQYF

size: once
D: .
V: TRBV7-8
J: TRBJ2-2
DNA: TGTGCCAGCAGGCCCCTCTTCCTTAAGAAGGGGGCCGGGGAGCTGTTTTTT
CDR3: CASRPLFLKKGAGELFF

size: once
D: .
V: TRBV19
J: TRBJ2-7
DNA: TGTGCCAGTAGTATAGGGCACAGGGTGTACGAGCAGTACTTC
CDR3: CASSIGHRVYEQYF

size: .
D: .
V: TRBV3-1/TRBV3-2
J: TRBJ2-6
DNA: TGTGCCAGCAGCCAAGAGGCCGGGACTCTCAGCTCTGGGGCCAACGTCCTGACTTTC
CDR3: CASSQEAGTLSSGANVLTF

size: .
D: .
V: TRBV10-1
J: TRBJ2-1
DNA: TGCGCCAGCAGTGAGACACCACAGGGATGGGGCAATGAGCAGTTCTTC
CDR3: CASSETPQGWGNEQFF

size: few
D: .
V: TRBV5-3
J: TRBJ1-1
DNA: TGTGCCAGAAGCTTTGTCCCTGAAACTCACACTGAAGCTTTCTTT
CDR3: CARSFVPETHTEAFF

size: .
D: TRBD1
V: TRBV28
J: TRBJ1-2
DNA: TGTGCCAGCAGTCGCCGATTAAGGAAAGGGCAGGGGGCTTTTGGCTACACCTTC
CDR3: CASSRRLRKGQGAFGYTF

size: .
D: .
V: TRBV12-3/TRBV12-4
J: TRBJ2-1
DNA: TGTGCCAGCAGCCCCGACTACCCTGAGCAGTTCTTC
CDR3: CASSPDYPEQFF

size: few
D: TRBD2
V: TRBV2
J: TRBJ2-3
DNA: TGTGCCAGCAGTTACAGACTAGCGGGCTTCCAACCCAAAAGCACAGATACGCAGTATTTT
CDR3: CASSYRLAGFQPKSTDTQYF